The 26 T cell receptor beta chains in this list originate from one sample, sequenced in a study of T cell changes during pregnancy in multiple sclerosis. The table came from immunoSEQ multiplex PCR; TCRdb's copy has only in-frame clones and leaves some out. The sample has around 56,000 clones; roughly nine tenths are singletons. The sequences come from peripheral blood, collected in the first trimester of pregnancy. These receptors were collected from a female donor in good health, enrolled as a control in a pregnancy study.

This chain uses TRBV14 with TRBJ2-2; possibly TRBD2 for D (5 bases). The CDR3 length is 13 residues. The germline V gene encodes CDR1 SGHDN and CDR2 FVKESK. In nucleotides, the CDR3 is TGTGCTTCGAGGCTGGAGGACACCGGGGAGCTGTTTTTT. Its translation is CASRLEDTGELFF. The variable domain in full, completed from reference TRBV14 and TRBJ2-2, reads EAGVTQFPSHSVIEKGQTVTLRCDPISGHDNLYWYRRVMGKEIKFLLHFVKESKQDESGMPNNRFLAERTGGTYSTLKVQPAELEDSGVYFCASRLEDTGELFFGEGSRLTVL.

The V and J genes are TRBV28 and TRBJ1-2; D may be TRBD1 (6 bases). V was cut by 5 bases and J by 0 bases, with 13 bases left in between. This CDR3 is built from 15 residues. CDR1 is MDHEN, CDR2 SYDVKM, per germline. This CDR3 reads CASSLPGHPNYGYTF. CDR3 bases: TGTGCCAGCAGTCTGCCGGGACATCCTAACTATGGCTACACCTTC.

The V call is TRBV6-5, the J call TRBJ2-7; D is perhaps TRBD2 (5 bases). This CDR3 has 15 residues. In germline, CDR1 is MNHEY, CDR2 SVGAGI. V lost 2 bases and J lost 7, with 18 bases in between. DNA for the CDR3: TGTGCCAGCAGTTACAAGGACGGTCTCCCGGGGGAGCAGTACTTC. Its translation: CASSYKDGLPGEQYF.

V is TRBV19 and J is TRBJ2-3, with D maybe TRBD1 (6 bases). CDR3 length: 13 residues. Trimming shortened V by 7 bases and J by 4 bases, and 12 bases separated the two germline ends. Germline V gene lookup returns CDR1 LNHDA and CDR2 SQIVND (reference sequence). CDR3 DNA: TGTGCCAGTATGGCAGGGGCCCCAGATACGCAGTATTTT. Protein product: CASMAGAPDTQYF.

CDR3 loop: CASSEARPQGNTEAFF. CDR3 nucleotides: TGTGCCAGCAGTGAAGCGCGGCCCCAGGGGAACACTGAAGCTTTCTTT. This chain joins TRBV6-1 and TRBJ1-1; the D gene is possibly TRBD1 (5 bases). The germline V and J ends were trimmed by 0 bases and 1 base, with 12 bases remaining between them. CDR1 MNHNS and CDR2 SASEGT come from the germline V gene. The CDR3 has 16 residues.

This rearrangement joins TRBV10-1 to TRBJ1-2; 10 bases fit TRBD1. CDR1 is WNHNN and CDR2 is SYGVQD in the germline V gene (reference sequence). This CDR3 is built from 13 residues. The V gene end was trimmed by 6 bases and the J gene end by 6 bases; junction bases not matched to a gene: 4. The CDR3 region has the DNA TGCGCCAGCAGGGACGACAGGGGGCATGGCTACACCTTC. Its protein product is CASRDDRGHGYTF.

This clone was observed a few times. This sequence joins TRBV6-6 and TRBJ1-5; D call uncertain. V was clipped by 6 bases and J by 5 bases, with 11 bases between them. The CDR3 has 13 amino acids. CDR1 and CDR2 (germline): MNHNY, SVGAGI (reference sequence). CDR3 amino acids: CASSRTGDQPQHF. As DNA, the CDR3 is TGTGCCAGCAGCCGAACGGGTGATCAGCCCCAGCATTTT.

This sequence joins TRBV4-1 and TRBJ2-7; 7 positions agree with TRBD1. V shed 3 bases and J 1 base; nucleotides not matched to a gene: 6. The CDR3 contains 15 residues. CDR1 is MGHRA and CDR2 is YSYEKL in the germline V gene. The CDR3 here is CASSQDTGESYEQYF. The DNA for the CDR3 is TGCGCCAGCAGCCAGGACACAGGGGAATCCTACGAGCAGTACTTC.

The chain links TRBV27 to TRBJ2-5; 8 bases are a match to TRBD2. Germline CDR1 and CDR2: MNHEY and SMNVEV (reference sequence). This CDR3 spans 15 amino acids. V trimming: 6 bases; J trimming: 6 bases; junction bases outside the gene matches: 12. CDR3 DNA sequence: TGTGCCAGCAGGGCGGGGGGAACGGTATTGAAGACCCAGTACTTC. It is translated as CASRAGGTVLKTQYF.

The chain couples TRBV28 to TRBJ1-2; 8 bases are a match to TRBD1. Germline V gene data show CDR1 as MDHEN and CDR2 as SYDVKM. The V and J ends lost 5 bases and 8 bases, in that order; junction bases with no gene match: 4. This CDR3 comprises 12 residues. CDR3 in DNA: TGTGCCAGCAGTCAGGGGGCGCCGGGCTACACCTTC. This sequence encodes CASSQGAPGYTF.

This rearrangement joins TRBV30 to TRBJ1-1, with 7 bases fitting TRBD1. This CDR3 has 11 residues. The J segment lost 7 bases and the V segment lost 1 base, leaving 0 bases of the junction unmatched. The germline CDR1 and CDR2 sequences are GTSNPN and SVGIG (reference sequence). The chain's CDR3 is CAWSGQGEAFF. The CDR3 DNA sequence: TGTGCCTGGAGTGGACAGGGTGAAGCTTTCTTT.

This chain joins TRBV27 and TRBJ1-2, with D unclear. This CDR3 contains 13 residues. Germline lookup yields CDR1 MNHEY and CDR2 SMNVEV (reference sequence). The V gene lost 3 bases and the J gene lost 2 bases, with 7 bases spanning the gap. The CDR3 region has the DNA TGTGCCAGCAGTTTTGACGGGAACTATGGCTACACCTTC. This sequence encodes CASSFDGNYGYTF.

The chain employs TRBV29-1 and TRBJ2-3, with TRBD1 identical over 7 bases. The CDR3 loop spans 15 amino acids. Per the germline V gene, CDR1 is SQVTM and CDR2 is ANQGSEA. The V segment lost 7 bases and the J segment 2 bases; nucleotides outside the gene matches: 12. CDR3 nucleotide sequence: TGCAGCGCCTCCCGACAGGGAAATCCCACAGATACGCAGTATTTT. Its protein is CSASRQGNPTDTQYF.

The V call is TRBV28, the J call TRBJ1-1; D perhaps matches TRBD1 (5 bases). Germline V gene lookup returns CDR1 MDHEN and CDR2 SYDVKM. V lost 8 bases and J 3 bases, leaving 13 bases between the germline ends. The CDR3 totals 13 residues. In DNA form, the CDR3 reads TGTGCCAGCGGCCGGGGGGAGGACACTGAAGCTTTCTTT. Its translation is CASGRGEDTEAFF.

The V and J genes are TRBV7-9 and TRBJ1-3, with TRBD1 matching over 7 bases. The CDR3 totals 14 residues. CDR1 SEHNR and CDR2 FQNEAQ come from the germline V gene (reference sequence). The trim removed 5 bases at V and 4 bases at J, leaving 5 bases unmatched. DNA for the CDR3: TGTGCCAGCAGCGCAGGGGGAAGGGGAAACACCATATATTTT. Protein: CASSAGGRGNTIYF. Based on the CDR3 plus reference TRBV7-9 and TRBJ1-3, the full variable domain is DTGVSQNPRHKITKRGQNVTFRCDPISEHNRLYWYRQTLGQGPEFLTYFQNEAQLEKSRLLSDRFSAERPKGSFSTLEIQRTEQGDSAMYLCASSAGGRGNTIYFGEGSWLTVV.

The rearrangement joins TRBV29-1 to TRBJ2-3; D ambiguous. V lost 4 bases and J lost 4, with 12 bases in between. Germline V CDR1 and CDR2: SQVTM, ANQGSEA. CDR3 length equals 13 residues. The CDR3: CSVGLRLADTQYF. The CDR3 coding sequence is TGCAGCGTTGGGTTGCGATTGGCAGATACGCAGTATTTT.

This rearrangement joins TRBV28 to TRBJ1-5, with TRBD1 matching over 10 bases. CDR1 is MDHEN and CDR2 is SYDVKM in the germline V gene. After removal of 2 bases from V and 2 bases from J, the junction contained 0 bases not matched to a gene. The CDR3 is made up of 15 amino acids. This chain's CDR3 is CASSLGTGGNQPQHF. CDR3 DNA sequence: TGTGCCAGCAGTTTAGGGACAGGGGGCAATCAGCCCCAGCATTTT. The whole variable domain, filled in from reference TRBV28 and TRBJ1-5, reads DVKVTQSSRYLVKRTGEKVFLECVQDMDHENMFWYRQDPGLGLRLIYFSYDVKMKEKGDIPEGYSVSREKKERFSLILESASTNQTSMYLCASSLGTGGNQPQHFGDGTRLSIL.

A note on this clone: The limits of the CDR3 on the DNA are not certain, so only TCRdb's listed CDR3 is given. This rearrangement joins TRBV6-5 to TRBJ1-3. The CDR3 adds up to 13 amino acids, both ends counted. From germline, CDR1 is MNHEY and CDR2 SVGAGI. CDR3 residues: CASSTSAGNTIYF.

This clone was seen a single time. The gene calls are TRBV11-3 and TRBJ2-7; a possible D gene is TRBD2 (5 bases). Trimming cost V 4 bases and J 5 bases, with 9 bases left between them. CDR1 and CDR2 (germline): SGHNT, YENEEA. The CDR3 spans 12 residues. The CDR3 region is CASSWDSDEQYF. The CDR3 nucleotides read TGTGCCAGCAGCTGGGATAGCGACGAGCAGTACTTC.

This chain uses TRBV2 with TRBJ2-5, with 12 bases identical to TRBD1. CDR1 is SNHLY, CDR2 FYNNEI, per germline. Trimming took 11 bases from V and 5 from J; bases not matched to a gene: 6. The CDR3 sequence is 13 residues long. The CDR3 DNA reads TGTGCCGGGACAGGGGGCGAGGCGGAGACCCAGTACTTC. Amino acid sequence: CAGTGGEAETQYF.

V is TRBV11-3 and J is TRBJ2-2, with unresolved D. Trimming shortened V by 2 bases and J by 1 base, and 14 bases separated the two germline ends. Germline V gene lookup returns CDR1 SGHNT and CDR2 YENEEA. CDR3 length: 17 residues. The CDR3 here is CASSLSGSPGNTGELFF. In nucleotides, the CDR3 is TGTGCCAGCAGCTTAAGTGGCTCCCCTGGGAACACCGGGGAGCTGTTTTTT.

The CDR3 spells CASSERTGFTEAFF. In DNA form, the CDR3 reads TGTGCCAGCAGTGAAAGGACAGGGTTCACTGAAGCTTTCTTT. This chain uses TRBV6-1 with TRBJ1-1; 8 bases align to TRBD1. The V gene's germline CDR1 is MNHNS and CDR2 SASEGT. J was trimmed by 4 bases and V by 2 bases; bases with no gene match: 3. The CDR3 runs to 14 residues.

This clone came up once. V and J are TRBV5-1 and TRBJ2-1; D ambiguous. Trimming stripped 5 bases from V and 8 bases from J, with 14 bases between. The CDR3 consists of 13 residues. In germline, CDR1 is SGHRS, CDR2 YFSETQ. DNA of the CDR3: TGCGCCAGCAGTCCCACCGTGGGCCATGAGCAGTTCTTC. Protein: CASSPTVGHEQFF.

The V and J genes are TRBV27 and TRBJ2-2; D remains unclear. Germline-derived CDR1 and CDR2 are MNHEY and SMNVEV (reference sequence). The CDR3 runs 16 residues. V dropped 3 bases and J dropped 1 base, with 12 bases sitting between them. This CDR3 is CASSLALERNTGELFF. The DNA for the CDR3 is TGTGCCAGCAGTTTGGCTCTCGAGCGGAACACCGGGGAGCTGTTTTTT.

J is TRBJ2-7 and V is TRBV9, with 7 positions matching TRBD1. Losses at the gene ends were 3 bases for V and 0 bases for J; bases not matched to a gene: 6. The CDR3 contains 15 residues. Germline CDR1 SGDLS, CDR2 YYNGEE. CDR3 sequence: CASSEPGQSSYEQYF. CDR3 sequence (DNA): TGTGCCAGCAGCGAGCCGGGACAGAGCTCCTACGAGCAGTACTTC.

This clone is a singleton in its sample. The V call is TRBV11-3, the J call TRBJ2-1; 11 bases line up with TRBD1. Germline trimming cut 2 bases from V and 6 bases from J; bases unmatched to any gene: 3. The germline V gene has CDR1 SGHNT and CDR2 YENEEA. The CDR3 totals 15 residues. The CDR3 spells CASSLRTGGSNEQFF. The CDR3 DNA follows: TGTGCCAGCAGCTTAAGGACAGGGGGCTCCAATGAGCAGTTCTTC.